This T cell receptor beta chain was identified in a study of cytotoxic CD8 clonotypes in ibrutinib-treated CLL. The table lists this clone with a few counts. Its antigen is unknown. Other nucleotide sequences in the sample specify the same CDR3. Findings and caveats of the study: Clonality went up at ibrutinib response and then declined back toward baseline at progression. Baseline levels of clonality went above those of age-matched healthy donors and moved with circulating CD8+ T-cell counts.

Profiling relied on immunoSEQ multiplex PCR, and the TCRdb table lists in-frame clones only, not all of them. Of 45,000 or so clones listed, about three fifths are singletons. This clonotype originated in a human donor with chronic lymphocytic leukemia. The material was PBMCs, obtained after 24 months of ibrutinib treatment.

The CDR3 sequence: CASSPRTGSYNEQFF. The CDR3 DNA reads TGTGCCAGCAGCCCCAGGACAGGGTCCTACAATGAGCAGTTCTTC. The gene calls are TRBV7-8 and TRBJ2-1, with 8 bases identical to TRBD1. V was pared by 5 bases and J by 1 base, with 4 bases of the junction left unmatched. CDR3 length equals 15 residues. CDR1 and CDR2 from the germline V gene are SGHVS and FQNEAQ.